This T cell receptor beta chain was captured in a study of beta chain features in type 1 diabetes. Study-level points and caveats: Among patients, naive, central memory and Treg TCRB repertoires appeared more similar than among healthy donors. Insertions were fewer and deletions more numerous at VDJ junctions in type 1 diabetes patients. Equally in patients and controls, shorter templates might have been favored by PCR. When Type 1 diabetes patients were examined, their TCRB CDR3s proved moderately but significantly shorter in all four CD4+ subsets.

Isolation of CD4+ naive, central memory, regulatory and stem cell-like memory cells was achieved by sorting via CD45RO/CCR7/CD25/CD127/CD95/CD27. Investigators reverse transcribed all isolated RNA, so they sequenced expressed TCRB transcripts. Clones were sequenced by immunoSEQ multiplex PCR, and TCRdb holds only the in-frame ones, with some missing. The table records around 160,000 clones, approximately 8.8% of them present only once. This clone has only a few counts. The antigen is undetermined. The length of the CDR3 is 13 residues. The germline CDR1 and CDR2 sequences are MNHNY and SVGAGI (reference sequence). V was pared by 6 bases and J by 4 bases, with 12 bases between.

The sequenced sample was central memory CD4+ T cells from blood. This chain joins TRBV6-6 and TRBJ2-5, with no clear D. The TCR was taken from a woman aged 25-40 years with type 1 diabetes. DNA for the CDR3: TGTGCCAGCAGATCCGGTGGTCGAGAGACCCAGTACTTC. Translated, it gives CASRSGGRETQYF.